This T cell receptor (beta chain) appears in the sequencing data of a study of cytomegalovirus exposure and HLA in healthy donors. Findings and caveats of the study: The study labeled fewer than 200 TCR beta chains cytomegalovirus-associated. A few of the chains that were CMV-associated were confirmed in vitro to be specific for CMV antigens. The classifier reportedly diagnosed cytomegalovirus status with high specificity and sensitivity.

Using immunoSEQ multiplex PCR, the repertoire was profiled, and TCRdb retains in-frame clones only, with some absent. The data contain about 120,000 clones, 88% of them seen just once; the ten biggest clones take up just under 6.5%. To note about this clone: The antigen is unknown.

Sequenced sample: PBMCs. This clonotype was obtained from a woman younger than 35 in good health and CMV-seropositive.

CDR3 sequence (DNA): TGTGCCAGAAGCTTGCACCGGACAGAAGAGACCCAGTACTTC. Translation: CARSLHRTEETQYF. This chain links TRBV5-3 with TRBJ2-5; maybe TRBD1 (6 bases). TRBV5-3 is designated an ORF whose function remains uncertain. This CDR3 region has 14 residues. Between the trimmed V and J ends, which lost 1 base and 3 bases, there was a span of 10 bases.